This section outlines one TCR beta chain sequence together with its context. What it binds is unknown. These data originate in a study of beta chain features in type 1 diabetes. About the study: In age, gender and cell yields, patients were similar to healthy donors. Study-level points and caveats: TCRB CDR3 length was moderately but significantly reduced in all four CD4+ subsets of Type 1 diabetes patients. Sequencing of cDNA might inflate the share of cells that strongly express TCR.

All of the isolated RNA was reverse transcribed, so expressed TCRB transcripts were sequenced. Measured with immunoSEQ multiplex PCR; TCRdb has only the in-frame clones, and not every one. The sample lists 160,000 or so clones, about 8.3% occurring once. CDR1 and CDR2 from the germline V gene are ENHRY and SYGVKD. The CDR3 has 14 amino acids. Trimming cost V 6 bases and J 5 bases; bases outside gene matches: 7. The chain is built from TRBV10-3 and TRBJ2-7; 10 bases map to TRBD1. The sequence was collected from a woman in her late teens or twenties with type 1 diabetes. Sequences were obtained from central memory CD4+ T cells from blood. The CDR3: CAISPGQGTHEQYF. The CDR3 bases are TGTGCCATCAGCCCGGGACAGGGGACGCACGAGCAGTACTTC.